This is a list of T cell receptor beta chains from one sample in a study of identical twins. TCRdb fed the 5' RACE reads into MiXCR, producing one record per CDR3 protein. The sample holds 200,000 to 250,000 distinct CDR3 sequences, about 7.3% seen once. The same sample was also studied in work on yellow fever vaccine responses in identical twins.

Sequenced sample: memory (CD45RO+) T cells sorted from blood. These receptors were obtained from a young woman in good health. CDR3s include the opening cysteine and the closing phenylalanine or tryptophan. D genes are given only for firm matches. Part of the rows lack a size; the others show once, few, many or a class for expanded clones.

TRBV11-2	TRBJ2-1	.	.	TGTGCCAGCAGCTTAGGGAGCAGACACTACAATGAGCAGTTCTTC	CASSLGSRHYNEQFF
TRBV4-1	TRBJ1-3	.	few	TGCGCCAGCAGCCAAGATTTCTCTGGAAACACCATATATTTT	CASSQDFSGNTIYF
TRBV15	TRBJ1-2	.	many	TGTGCCACCAGCACGTCGGGGACGTCTGGCTACACCTTC	CATSTSGTSGYTF
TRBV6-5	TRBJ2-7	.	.	TGTGCCAGCAGTTACTCGAAGGGAAGGGTTAACGAGCAGTACTTC	CASSYSKGRVNEQYF
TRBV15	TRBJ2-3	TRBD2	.	TGTGCCACCAGCAGGGCCCCACTAGCGGGGGGGCTAGATACGCAGTATTTT	CATSRAPLAGGLDTQYF
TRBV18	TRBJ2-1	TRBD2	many	TGTGCCAGCTCACCCGTCCCGGGACTATACTACAATGAGCAGTTCTTC	CASSPVPGLYYNEQFF
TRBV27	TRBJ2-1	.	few	TGTGCCAGCAGTTTAGGGGCTACCCTTGGGTCCTACAATGAGCAGTTCTTC	CASSLGATLGSYNEQFF
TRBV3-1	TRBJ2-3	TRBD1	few	TGTGCCAGCAGACCTACAGGGGGCAGGACAGATACGCAGTATTTT	CASRPTGGRTDTQYF
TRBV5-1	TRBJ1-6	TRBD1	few	TGCGCCAGCAGCTTGAGGGCACAGGGGGCAGGTTCACCCCTCCACTTT	CASSLRAQGAGSPLHF
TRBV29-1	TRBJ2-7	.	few	TGCAGCGTTGTTTTAGGGGGAAAAAACGAGCAGTACTTC	CSVVLGGKNEQYF
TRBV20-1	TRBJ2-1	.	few	TGCAGTGCTAGAGATCTCGTAGACTTTTCCTACAATGAGCAGTTCTTC	CSARDLVDFSYNEQFF
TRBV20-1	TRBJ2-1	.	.	TGCAGCGGCCAGGAGAGTTACAATGAGCAGTTCTTC	CSGQESYNEQFF
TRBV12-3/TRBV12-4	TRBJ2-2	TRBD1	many	TGTGCCAGCAAAATGACAGGGGAAACCGGGGAGCTGTTTTTT	CASKMTGETGELFF